The 30 T cell receptor beta chains below all came from one sample that was sequenced in a study of T-cell memory formation after mild COVID-19. Via MiXCR, TCRdb re-called the 5' RACE reads, giving one row per CDR3 protein. Counted here are tens of thousands of distinct CDR3 sequences, approximately 21% occurring once; the ten biggest clones make up less than 2%. The sample was PBMCs or a T cell subset sorted from them (not recorded which). The receptor source for this set is an adult who had mild COVID-19 (a few samples of this study predate the infection). Cell type and time point are not known.

The CDR3 DNA sequence: TGTGCCAGCAGTTCGACAGGTCTCTCCTACGAGCAGTACTTC. It is translated as CASSSTGLSYEQYF. The chain links TRBV12-3 or TRBV12-4 to TRBJ2-7; a possible D gene is TRBD1 (6 bases). This CDR3 is built from 14 residues. V lost 4 bases and J 0 bases, leaving 10 bases between the germline ends.

This clonotype was counted ten times or more. CDR3 DNA: TGTGCCAGCAGCGACCGGGACATTACCGTAACTAATGAAAAACTGTTTTTT. Its protein product is CASSDRDITVTNEKLFF. The rearrangement joins TRBV7-9 to TRBJ1-4, with a weak D call TRBD1 (6 bases). The germline CDR1 and CDR2 sequences are SEHNR and FQNEAQ (reference sequence). V was shortened by 5 bases and J by 1 base, with 17 bases between the two germline ends. The CDR3 runs 17 residues.

This clonotype was found many times. The chain joins TRBV3-1 to TRBJ2-7, with D perhaps TRBD1 (6 bases). In germline, CDR1 is LGHDT, CDR2 YNNKEL (reference sequence). The CDR3 covers 15 residues. V dropped 3 bases and J dropped 4 bases, with 16 bases sitting between them. The CDR3 DNA is TGTGCCAGCAGCCAGGGACACCACACCACGTACGAGCAGTACTTC. It translates to CASSQGHHTTYEQYF.

This clonotype has a count of ten or more. V and J are TRBV7-9 and TRBJ2-5, with 8 bases that match TRBD2. The V gene's germline CDR1 is SEHNR and CDR2 FQNEAQ (reference sequence). J lost 5 bases, V lost 2 bases, and 4 bases had no gene match. There are 14 residues in the CDR3. The DNA of the CDR3 is TGTGCCAGCAGCTTACGGGGGGGCCGGGAGACCCAGTACTTC. Protein sequence: CASSLRGGRETQYF.

This clonotype was seen ten or more times. The chain links TRBV12-3 or TRBV12-4 to TRBJ2-7; D is possibly TRBD2 (6 bases). This CDR3 has 14 residues. V lost 3 bases to trimming and J lost 5 bases, with 14 bases between them. The CDR3 spells CASSFGGPFHEQYF. In nucleotides, the CDR3 is TGTGCCAGCAGTTTTGGAGGGCCGTTCCACGAGCAGTACTTC.

This clonotype was counted ten times or more. The chain couples TRBV5-1 to TRBJ2-3; the D gene is possibly TRBD2 (6 bases). Germline CDR1 and CDR2: SGHRS and YFSETQ. The V and J ends lost 3 bases and 2 bases respectively, with 13 bases between them. The CDR3 is made up of 15 amino acids. This chain's CDR3 is CASSSLGGDTDTQYF. In nucleotides, the CDR3 is TGCGCCAGCAGCTCATTGGGAGGCGACACAGATACGCAGTATTTT. Full variable domain (outside the CDR3, taken from reference TRBV5-1 and TRBJ2-3): KAGVTQTPRYLIKTRGQQVTLSCSPISGHRSVSWYQQTPGQGLQFLFEYFSETQRNKGNFPGRFSGRQFSNSRSEMNVSTLELGDSALYLCASSSLGGDTDTQYFGPGTRLTVL.

Many counts were recorded for this clonotype. The V and J genes are TRBV5-6 and TRBJ1-1, with D perhaps matching TRBD1 (6 bases). The CDR3 has 14 residues. The germline CDR1 and CDR2 sequences are SGHDT and YYEEEE. V was cut by 4 bases and J by 2 bases, with 12 bases left in between. The CDR3: CASSPPGGNTEAFF. The CDR3 DNA sequence: TGTGCCAGCAGCCCGCCGGGGGGCAACACTGAAGCTTTCTTT.

In its sample, this clonotype was seen many times. The chain is built from TRBV12-3 or TRBV12-4 and TRBJ1-4; 7 bases fit TRBD1. This CDR3 has 15 residues. The V gene end was trimmed by 5 bases and the J gene end by 7 bases; junction bases not matched to a gene: 10. The CDR3 sequence: CASSPADRISEKLFF. DNA for the CDR3: TGTGCCAGCAGTCCTGCGGACAGGATTTCTGAAAAACTGTTTTTT.

This clonotype was recorded a few times. The chain uses TRBV7-9 and TRBJ2-2; D is uncertain. Trimming shortened V by 5 bases and J by 11 bases, and 15 bases separated the two germline ends. CDR3 length equals 13 residues. CDR1 is SEHNR and CDR2 is FQNEAQ in the germline V gene (reference sequence). CDR3 region: CASSLRRGVELFF. The DNA of the CDR3 is TGTGCCAGCAGCCTACGCCGCGGTGTAGAGCTGTTTTTT.

This clonotype was observed many times. The chain couples TRBV3-1 to TRBJ1-1; 10 bases fit TRBD1. CDR1 and CDR2 from the germline V gene are LGHDT and YNNKEL (reference sequence). CDR3 length equals 15 residues. J gave up 3 bases and V 6 bases, and 7 bases lay outside the gene matches. The CDR3 sequence is CASRHEGTGDTEAFF. The CDR3, as DNA: TGTGCCAGCAGACATGAGGGGACAGGGGACACTGAAGCTTTCTTT.

This clonotype was detected ten times or more. The chain joins TRBV4-1 to TRBJ2-6, with 7 bases lining up with TRBD1. Looked up from germline, CDR1 is MGHRA and CDR2 is YSYEKL. The CDR3 length is 19 residues. V shed 0 bases, J shed 0 bases, and the junction held 8 bases outside the gene matches. The chain's CDR3 is CASSQEGQVGYSGANVLTF. The CDR3 DNA reads as TGCGCCAGCAGCCAAGAAGGACAGGTGGGATACTCTGGGGCCAACGTCCTGACTTTC.

This clonotype occurred a few times. This chain joins TRBV11-2 and TRBJ2-6; D perhaps matches TRBD1 (6 bases). Trimming pared 4 bases from V and 2 bases from J, leaving 12 bases between. CDR1 is SGHAT, CDR2 FQNNGV, per germline. The CDR3 is made up of 16 amino acids. CDR3 protein: CASSSLTGPGANVLTF. DNA of the CDR3: TGTGCCAGCAGCTCTCTGACAGGCCCTGGGGCCAACGTCCTGACTTTC.

This clonotype has at least ten counts. The rearrangement uses TRBV7-2 and TRBJ2-5; D is unclear. The CDR3 spans 15 residues. The germline V gene encodes CDR1 SGHTA and CDR2 FQGNSA. V shed 7 bases and J shed 4 bases, with 19 bases lying between them. The CDR3 reads CASKYSSFNAETQYF. The CDR3 nucleotides read TGTGCCAGCAAGTACAGCTCCTTCAACGCAGAGACCCAGTACTTC.

This clonotype was detected ten times or more. The J gene is TRBJ2-7, the V gene TRBV7-8; D uncertain. The CDR3 is 14 amino acids. Germline V lookup: CDR1 SGHVS, CDR2 FQNEAQ. V shed 4 bases and J shed 4 bases, with 14 bases lying between them. Here the CDR3 reads CASSSGQALYEQYF. The CDR3, as DNA: TGTGCCAGCAGCTCAGGCCAGGCCCTTTACGAGCAGTACTTC. Together with reference TRBV7-8 and TRBJ2-7, the CDR3 gives the full variable domain: GAGVSQSPRYKVAKRGQDVALRCDPISGHVSLFWYQQALGQGPEFLTYFQNEAQLDKSGLPSDRFFAERPEGSVSTLKIQRTQQEDSAVYLCASSSGQALYEQYFGPGTRLTVT.

This clonotype was recorded many times. In nucleotides, the CDR3 is TGTGCCACCAGTGATCCTGCCTTTTCCGGGACAGGGCCGGATACGCAGTATTTT. This translates into CATSDPAFSGTGPDTQYF. The chain recombines TRBV24-1 with TRBJ2-3; 9 nucleotides line up with TRBD1. The CDR3 contains 18 residues. Germline V CDR1 and CDR2: KGHDR, SFDVKD. V lost 3 bases to trimming and J lost 6 bases; unmatched junction nucleotides: 15.

This clonotype was detected only a few times. The CDR3 DNA reads as TGCAGTGCTAGAGTCCAGGGGCTAAACAATCAGCCCCAGCATTTT. As protein: CSARVQGLNNQPQHF. V gene TRBV20-1 combines with J gene TRBJ1-5; possibly TRBD1 for D (6 bases). Trimming took off 1 base at V and 3 bases at J, with 13 bases between the two ends. This CDR3 comprises 15 residues. CDR1 is DFQATT, CDR2 SNEGSKA, per germline (reference sequence).

This clonotype was counted between two and nine times. The chain joins TRBV4-3 to TRBJ1-1; possible D gene TRBD1, 5 bases. CDR1 and CDR2 from the germline V gene are LGHNA and YSLEER. Trimming shortened V by 4 bases and J by 1 base, and 10 bases separated the two germline ends. The CDR3 sequence is 14 residues long. The CDR3 spells CASSPGGANTEAFF. The CDR3 DNA sequence: TGCGCCAGCAGCCCCGGCGGGGCGAACACTGAAGCTTTCTTT.

This clonotype has a count of ten or more. J is TRBJ1-1 and V is TRBV7-9, with D possibly TRBD1 on 6 matching bases. V gave up 5 bases and J gave up 0 bases, with 13 bases separating them. Germline V lookup: CDR1 SEHNR, CDR2 FQNEAQ (reference sequence). This CDR3 is 15 amino acids long. CDR3 region: CASSPENRVNTEAFF. CDR3 nucleotides: TGTGCCAGCAGCCCCGAAAACAGGGTGAACACTGAAGCTTTCTTT.

This clonotype was detected ten times or more. The V call is TRBV15, the J call TRBJ1-1; D remains unclear. The CDR3 sequence is 13 residues long. Germline lookup yields CDR1 LNHNV and CDR2 YYDKDF (reference sequence). The V and J ends lost 0 bases and 9 bases respectively, with 11 bases between them. CDR3 protein: CATSRDRSRQAFF. The CDR3 DNA reads TGTGCCACCAGCAGAGATAGGTCACGACAAGCTTTCTTT.

This clonotype has at least ten counts. The rearrangement links TRBV19 to TRBJ1-1; unclear D gene. V dropped 4 bases and J dropped 5 bases, with 14 bases sitting between them. The CDR3 has 14 residues. Germline V gene data show CDR1 as LNHDA and CDR2 as SQIVND (reference sequence). The CDR3 region is CASSRSRSGTEAFF. CDR3 nucleotides: TGTGCCAGTAGTAGGTCCCGGTCGGGGACTGAAGCTTTCTTT.

This clonotype was recorded at least ten times. The chain links TRBV7-3 to TRBJ2-3, with 7 nucleotides matching TRBD2. The CDR3 has 14 amino acids. Looked up from germline, CDR1 is SGHTA and CDR2 is FQGTGA. The J segment lost 2 bases and the V segment lost 3 bases, leaving 2 bases of the junction unmatched. The CDR3 nucleotides read TGTGCCAGCAGCTTCGGGGGGAACACAGATACGCAGTATTTT. Translated: CASSFGGNTDTQYF.

In this sample, this clonotype turned up many times. The rearrangement links TRBV20-1 to TRBJ1-6; no definite D call. The germline V gene encodes CDR1 DFQATT and CDR2 SNEGSKA (reference sequence). V lost 1 base, J lost 6 bases, and 13 bases lay in between. This CDR3 spans 15 amino acids. The chain's CDR3 is CSARGVGIGNSPLHF. DNA of the CDR3: TGCAGTGCTAGAGGGGTAGGGATAGGTAATTCACCCCTCCACTTT.

This clonotype was found many times. This sequence joins TRBV6-5 and TRBJ1-2; D ambiguous. CDR3 length equals 14 residues. CDR1 is MNHEY and CDR2 is SVGAGI in the germline V gene. V lost 0 bases, J lost 0 bases, and 5 bases lay in between. In DNA, the CDR3 is TGTGCCAGCAGTTACTCGGGCACTAACTATGGCTACACCTTC. Amino acids: CASSYSGTNYGYTF.

The rearrangement uses TRBV5-5 and TRBJ1-2; 8 bases match TRBD1. V shed 4 bases and J 9 bases; nucleotides not matched to a gene: 8. Germline lookup yields CDR1 SGHKS and CDR2 YYEKEE (reference sequence). The CDR3 extends over 13 amino acids. Written as DNA, the CDR3 is TGTGCCAGCAGCCGTACGACAGGGGCTAGCTACACCTTC. Translating it yields CASSRTTGASYTF.

This clonotype has a count of ten or more. This chain links TRBV7-2 with TRBJ2-5, with D unresolved. The V and J ends lost 3 bases and 6 bases respectively, with 8 bases between them. Per the germline V gene, CDR1 is SGHTA and CDR2 is FQGNSA. There are 12 residues in the CDR3. Here the CDR3 reads CASSFPRKTQYF. In DNA form, the CDR3 reads TGTGCCAGCAGCTTTCCCCGTAAGACCCAGTACTTC. Full variable domain (rest looked up from reference TRBV7-2 and TRBJ2-5): GAGVSQSPSNKVTEKGKDVELRCDPISGHTALYWYRQSLGQGLEFLIYFQGNSAPDKSGLPSDRFSAERTGGSVSTLTIQRTQQEDSAVYLCASSFPRKTQYFGPGTRLLVL.

This clonotype was seen repeatedly, ten times or more. The rearrangement uses TRBV30 and TRBJ2-3; D gene unclear. The germline gives CDR1 GTSNPN, CDR2 SVGIG (reference sequence). This CDR3 is built from 15 residues. Trimming took 8 bases from V and 2 from J, leaving 20 bases between them. The CDR3 protein is CAHRATPRNTDTQYF. DNA of the CDR3: TGTGCCCACCGGGCAACCCCGAGGAACACAGATACGCAGTATTTT.

V gene TRBV10-3 combines with J gene TRBJ2-1; 9 bases match TRBD2. V was clipped by 5 bases and J by 6 bases; unmatched bases: 11. The germline CDR1 and CDR2 sequences are ENHRY and SYGVKD. This CDR3 is 16 amino acids long. The CDR3 nucleotides are TGTGCCATCAGTCCGACCGTTAGCGGGAGCGGCAATGAGCAGTTCTTC. Its protein is CAISPTVSGSGNEQFF.

This clonotype occurred many times. Mismatch with germline at one junction end may stem from a read error. The rearrangement links TRBV7-3 to TRBJ2-6, with D possibly TRBD1 on 6 matching bases. The CDR3 contains 16 residues. Looked up from germline, CDR1 is SGHTA and CDR2 is FQGTGA. CDR3 protein: CASSSGQNSRANVLTF. CDR3 sequence (DNA): TGTGCCAGCAGCTCCGGACAGAACTCTAGGGCCAACGTCCTGACTTTC. The complete variable domain, with remaining parts taken from reference TRBV7-3 and TRBJ2-6, reads GAGVSQTPSNKVTEKGKYVELRCDPISGHTALYWYRQSLGQGPEFLIYFQGTGAADDSGLPNDRFFAVRPEGSVSTLKIQRTERGDSAVYLCASSSGQNSRANVLTFGAGSRLTVL.

There are many counts of this clonotype. This chain connects TRBV7-8 to TRBJ2-3, with TRBD2 matching over 8 bases. This CDR3 is built from 17 residues. Germline V gene sequence: CDR1 SGHVS, CDR2 FQNEAQ. Trimming took 2 bases from V and 2 from J; bases not matched to a gene: 9. CDR3 bases: TGTGCCAGCAGCTTAAGAAGCGGGAGAGGTAACACAGATACGCAGTATTTT. Translation gives CASSLRSGRGNTDTQYF.

This clonotype was detected only a few times. The J gene is TRBJ2-5, the V gene TRBV7-8; 10 nucleotides align to TRBD2. This CDR3 has 18 residues. From germline, CDR1 is SGHVS and CDR2 FQNEAQ. V was pared by 1 base and J by 5 bases, with 13 bases of the junction left unmatched. As DNA, the CDR3 is TGTGCCAGCAGCTTAGTAGGACTAGCGGACGTCCCGAGGGAGACCCAGTACTTC. It codes for CASSLVGLADVPRETQYF.